This is a list of T cell receptor beta chains from one sample in a study of Ad26.COV2.S vaccination and SARS-CoV-2 variants. Sequencing was performed with immunoSEQ multiplex PCR; in TCRdb, only in-frame clones are kept and a portion is missing. The top ten hold 4.5% to 5.5% of the sample, which has around 300,000 clones, 90% seen once. The source was peripheral blood, collected in a trial of Ad26.COV2.S vaccine versus placebo. These receptor sequences come from a person between 18 and 65 years old who received the Ad26.COV2.S COVID-19 vaccine or a placebo. Each CDR3 is given with its conserved first and last residue. Each record gives: J gene, D gene, clone size, V gene, CDR3 DNA, CDR3 protein. A D gene is named only where the DNA matches it firmly. A row's size may be missing; if present it is once, few, many or a size class.

>TRBJ1-2|-|-|TRBV6-6
TGTGCCAGCAAGACAGTCCCTACGTGGGGCTACACCTTC
CASKTVPTWGYTF
>TRBJ2-5|TRBD2|-|TRBV28
TGTGCCAGCAGTTACGGGACTAGCGGGAGTGGAGAGACCCAGTACTTC
CASSYGTSGSGETQYF
>TRBJ2-3|-|once|TRBV6-1
TGTGCCAGCAGTGAAGACAGCTCTAGCACAGATACGCAGTATTTT
CASSEDSSSTDTQYF
>TRBJ2-7|-|-|TRBV7-9
TGTGCCAGCAGCAAGGGGCGGCACGAGCAGTACTTC
CASSKGRHEQYF
>TRBJ2-6|-|-|TRBV2
TGTGCCAGCAGTGAAGGCCTCTCTGGGGCCAACGTCCTGACTTTC
CASSEGLSGANVLTF
>TRBJ2-6|-|-|TRBV28
TGTGCCAGCAGTAGAGTCTCTGGGGCCAACGTCCTGACTTTC
CASSRVSGANVLTF
>TRBJ1-5|-|-|TRBV7-9
TGTGCCAGCAGCTTAACGGACAGCTCCCTTTTTTTT
CASSLTDSSLFF
>TRBJ2-7|-|-|TRBV5-6
TGTGCCAGCAGCCGGACCGGGTGGGGCCCCGACTACGAGCAGTACTTC
CASSRTGWGPDYEQYF
>TRBJ2-5|-|-|TRBV6-2/TRBV6-3
TGTGCCAGCAGTTACTCTAGCGGAGAAGAGACCCAGTACTTC
CASSYSSGEETQYF
>TRBJ2-7|-|-|TRBV11-2
TGTGCCAGCAGCTCCGGAGGGGGAGCGGGTTGGACCTCCTACGAGCAGTACTTC
CASSSGGGAGWTSYEQYF
>TRBJ1-1|TRBD1|-|TRBV18
TGTGCCAGCTCACCTCAGGACAGGGCTGTAGGCACTGAAGCTTTCTTT
CASSPQDRAVGTEAFF
>TRBJ2-1|-|-|TRBV10-1
TGCGCCAGCAGTGTGCTAGGGGGTGAGCAGTTCTTC
CASSVLGGEQFF
>TRBJ1-1|-|-|TRBV6-6
TGTGCCAGCAGGTTTCGTGGTGGCACTGAAGCTTTCTTT
CASRFRGGTEAFF
>TRBJ1-1|-|-|TRBV5-1
TGCGCCAGCAATCAGGGCGGAGGGTTAGACACTGAAGCTTTCTTT
CASNQGGGLDTEAFF
>TRBJ1-1|-|-|TRBV6-5
TGTGCCAGCAGTCGGATTTCAGGGGTTGGAGCTTTCTTT
CASSRISGVGAFF
>TRBJ1-3|-|-|TRBV12-3/TRBV12-4
TGTGCCAGCAGTCCCCCAGGAAACACCATATATTTT
CASSPPGNTIYF
>TRBJ2-5|-|once|TRBV29-1
TGCAGCGTTGAAATCTATGGGACAGGCGGGAGCGGAGAGACCCAGTACTTC
CSVEIYGTGGSGETQYF
>TRBJ2-1|TRBD1|-|TRBV11-2
TGTGCCAGCAGCCGGAACAGGGGACCCGAGCAGTTCTTC
CASSRNRGPEQFF
>TRBJ2-3|TRBD2|-|TRBV11-1
TGTGCCAGCAGCTTACGATATGGGGGGGGATATGATACGCAGTATTTT
CASSLRYGGGYDTQYF
>TRBJ1-5|-|-|TRBV19
TGTGCCAGTAAGGTCGAGGGGAAGAAGCCCCAGCATTTT
CASKVEGKKPQHF
>TRBJ1-5|-|many|TRBV4-3
TGCGCCAGCAGCCAAGATCTTAATAGCAATCAGCCCCAGCATTTT
CASSQDLNSNQPQHF
>TRBJ1-1|-|-|TRBV18
TGTGCCAGCTCACCCCGGGCGGTAGGCCCCGGGGACACTGAAGCTTTCTTT
CASSPRAVGPGDTEAFF
>TRBJ1-2|TRBD1|-|TRBV11-2
TGTGCCAGCAGCTCCCCGACCGACAGGGTATTCTATGGCTACACCTTC
CASSSPTDRVFYGYTF
>TRBJ1-1|-|-|TRBV4-3
TGCGCCAGCAGCCAAGGGGACTTCCGATCGAACACTGAAGCTTTCTTT
CASSQGDFRSNTEAFF
>TRBJ2-3|-|-|TRBV27
TGTGCCAGCAGTTTAGGGGGCCCACTCACAGATACGCAGTATTTT
CASSLGGPLTDTQYF
>TRBJ2-7|-|-|TRBV29-1
TGCAGCGTTGAACTGGCTAGCTCCTACGAGCAGTACTTC
CSVELASSYEQYF
>TRBJ1-5|-|-|TRBV6-2/TRBV6-3
TGTGCCAGCAGTTACTATATCAGGGGCAATCAGCCCCAGCATTTT
CASSYYIRGNQPQHF
>TRBJ2-3|-|-|TRBV7-6
TGTGCCAGCAGCTTAGCCTGGGACGGATCGTCAGATACGCAGTATTTT
CASSLAWDGSSDTQYF
>TRBJ2-2|TRBD2|-|TRBV11-3
TGTGCCAGCATGCGCGTTACTCGAGGGGAGGGCAACACCGGGGAGCTGTTTTTT
CASMRVTRGEGNTGELFF
>TRBJ2-5|-|-|TRBV12-5
TGTGCTAGTGGTTTGGTAAGTGGGCAGAGAGTCGGGGAGACCCAGTACTTC
CASGLVSGQRVGETQYF
>TRBJ1-1|-|-|TRBV20-1
TGCAGTGCTAGTGAAAGGGGTCTCATGAACACTGAAGCTTTCTTT
CSASERGLMNTEAFF
>TRBJ2-1|TRBD2|-|TRBV25-1
TGTGCCAGCAGTAGCACTAGCGGGATTCAGAGGTCCTACAATGAGCAGTTCTTC
CASSSTSGIQRSYNEQFF
>TRBJ1-2|-|once|TRBV18
TGTGCCAGCTCACCGGAGACAGATGACTATGGCTACACCTTC
CASSPETDDYGYTF
>TRBJ1-2|-|-|TRBV27
TGTGCCAGCAGTTTCGGACAGAACTATGGCTACACCTTC
CASSFGQNYGYTF
>TRBJ1-4|-|-|TRBV21-1
TGTGCCAGCAGCAAAGCGAGGGTGGGGGAAAAACTGTTTTTT
CASSKARVGEKLFF
>TRBJ1-2|-|-|TRBV7-2
TGTGCCAGCAGCTTGGGGGCTAACTATGGCTACACCTTC
CASSLGANYGYTF